The rows below give T cell receptor beta chains drawn from one sample of a study of T cell responses to AZD1222 COVID-19 vaccine. The data were produced by immunoSEQ multiplex PCR, yet TCRdb's version contains in-frame clones alone and is incomplete. Of about 150,000 clones listed, less than 90% are singletons. The sequenced sample was peripheral blood, obtained on day 0 of MenACWY control vaccination. Every receptor here comes from an adult in good health. CDR3s include the opening cysteine and the closing phenylalanine or tryptophan. Each record gives: J gene, V gene, D gene, clone size, CDR3 DNA, CDR3 protein. A D gene is named only where the DNA matches it firmly. For some rows the clone size is stated as once, few or many, or as a class when expanded; others skip it.

TRBJ2-3,TRBV29-1,TRBD2,.,TGCAGCGCCATGACTAGCGGGGGGCTTGGTACGCAGTATTTT,CSAMTSGGLGTQYF
TRBJ2-1,TRBV6-2/TRBV6-3,.,.,TGTGCCAGCAGTTGGGACGAGTACAATGAGCAGTTCTTC,CASSWDEYNEQFF
TRBJ2-2,TRBV28,.,once,TGTGCCAGCAGTCTCTACACCGGGGAGCTGTTTTTT,CASSLYTGELFF
TRBJ1-2,TRBV6-5,.,once,TGTGCCAGCATCCCCCAGGCTAACTATGGCTACACCTTC,CASIPQANYGYTF
TRBJ1-6,TRBV7-6,TRBD1,many,TGTGCCAGCAGCCCCACCGAGAGGGGGCGTGGGGCAAGCTCCTATAATTCACCCCTCCACTTT,CASSPTERGRGASSYNSPLHF
TRBJ2-4,TRBV2,.,.,TGTGCCAGCAGTGAGGGACGAGGAGACAAAAACATTCAGTACTTC,CASSEGRGDKNIQYF
TRBJ2-3,TRBV28,.,.,TGTGCCAGCAGTTCCATCCCCCAGTCCGATACGCAGTATTTT,CASSSIPQSDTQYF
TRBJ1-2,TRBV19,.,.,TGTGCCAGTAGTATTGTACTGGGAGGGTCCCTTGGCTACACCTTC,CASSIVLGGSLGYTF
TRBJ2-5,TRBV6-5,TRBD1,.,TGTGCCAGCGCTACAGGGGGTCAGCCCCGGACCCAGTACTTC,CASATGGQPRTQYF
TRBJ1-1,TRBV3-1/TRBV3-2,TRBD1,.,TGTGCCAGCAGCCAATTTAGGACAGGGGGTCCCCAGTACGCTTTCTTT,CASSQFRTGGPQYAFF
TRBJ2-7,TRBV10-3,.,.,TGTGCCATCAGGATCCGGGAGTCCACATCCTACGAGCAGTACTTC,CAIRIRESTSYEQYF
TRBJ2-1,TRBV5-4,.,.,TGTGCCAGCAGCTTGGTAGGTGTTAATGAGCAGTTCTTC,CASSLVGVNEQFF
TRBJ1-6,TRBV5-1,TRBD1,.,TGCGCCAGCAGCTTGGCGGGACAGTTTAATTCACCCCTCCACTTT,CASSLAGQFNSPLHF
TRBJ1-1,TRBV7-8,.,.,TGTGCCAGCAGCCTGGGGGGGTATGGGGACACTGAAGCTTTCTTT,CASSLGGYGDTEAFF
TRBJ1-3,TRBV5-1,.,.,TGCGCCAGCAGCCCGGGGACCTCATCTGGAAACACCATATATTTT,CASSPGTSSGNTIYF
TRBJ2-7,TRBV5-1,TRBD1,.,TGCGCCAGCAGCCAGACAGGGGATGCCTACGAGCAGTACTTC,CASSQTGDAYEQYF
TRBJ1-3,TRBV5-1,.,many,TGCGCCAGCAGCTTAACGGGACAAGGAAGAAACACCATATATTTT,CASSLTGQGRNTIYF
TRBJ2-1,TRBV3-1/TRBV3-2,TRBD2,.,TGTGCCAGCAGCCCTATAGCGGGGGGGGGCTACAATGAGCAGTTCTTC,CASSPIAGGGYNEQFF
TRBJ2-7,TRBV18,TRBD1,.,TGTGCCAGCTCATTGACCATGGACAGGGTGTACGAGCAGTACTTC,CASSLTMDRVYEQYF
TRBJ1-1,TRBV29-1,.,.,TGCAGCGTGGGGAAAACAGGGAATGCTGAAGCTTTCTTT,CSVGKTGNAEAFF
TRBJ1-1,TRBV5-4,.,.,TGTGCCAGCAGCCGTATACACAGGAACACTGAAGCTTTCTTT,CASSRIHRNTEAFF
TRBJ1-5,TRBV4-3,.,.,TGCGCCAGCAGCCAAGATTGGGACGGCAATCAGCCCCAGCATTTT,CASSQDWDGNQPQHF
TRBJ2-7,TRBV15,.,.,TGTGCCACCAGCAAAGAGATGCGGAACTACGAGCAGTACTTC,CATSKEMRNYEQYF
TRBJ1-5,TRBV5-1,.,once,TGCGCCAGCAGCCCAGGGTCCAATCAGCCCCAGCATTTT,CASSPGSNQPQHF
TRBJ1-2,TRBV7-9,TRBD1,.,TGTGCCAGCAGCTTAGGGCAGGGGGGCTATGGCTACACCTTC,CASSLGQGGYGYTF
TRBJ2-5,TRBV6-1,TRBD2,few,TGTGCCAGCAGTGAAGCTAGCGGGGGGGTAGAGACCCAGTACTTC,CASSEASGGVETQYF
TRBJ2-2,TRBV29-1,.,.,TGCAGCGCCCAGAAGGGGACCGGGGAGCTGTTTTTT,CSAQKGTGELFF
TRBJ1-5,TRBV12-3/TRBV12-4,TRBD1,once,TGTGCCAGCAGGGGCGACAGGGATCAGCCCCAGCATTTT,CASRGDRDQPQHF
TRBJ2-1,TRBV5-4,.,.,TGTGCCAGCAGCTTGGGAGGAGGGGGCGCGGGCTCCTACAATGAGCAGTTCTTC,CASSLGGGGAGSYNEQFF
TRBJ2-2,TRBV7-2,.,.,TGTGCCAGCAGCTTAGTGGGGGTGAACACCGGGGAGCTGTTTTTT,CASSLVGVNTGELFF
TRBJ2-7,TRBV7-7,.,.,TGTGCTAGCAGCTTAGCGGCAGGCGCCGGAGAGCAGTACTTC,CASSLAAGAGEQYF
TRBJ2-7,TRBV7-8,TRBD2,.,TGTGCCAGCAGCCCCATAACTAGCGGGAGTTTGGGTCCTGGGTCCTACGAGCAGTACTTC,CASSPITSGSLGPGSYEQYF
TRBJ2-3,TRBV19,TRBD1,.,TGTGCCAGTAGTAAGGGGACAGTGGCGTCAGATACGCAGTATTTT,CASSKGTVASDTQYF
TRBJ1-1,TRBV10-2,TRBD1,few,TGCGCCAGCGCCCTCTCTCGAGACGGGACAGGGGGCTGGACTGAAGCTTTCTTT,CASALSRDGTGGWTEAFF
TRBJ2-3,TRBV5-4,TRBD2,.,TGTGCCAGCAGCTTGGTGACTAGCGGGAGCTATGGCACAGATACGCAGTATTTT,CASSLVTSGSYGTDTQYF
TRBJ2-3,TRBV9,.,.,TGTGCCAGCAGCGTAGATCTAGAAGCAGATACGCAGTATTTT,CASSVDLEADTQYF
TRBJ1-5,TRBV6-5,.,.,TGTGCCAGCAGCTTTGGGGGCTCTTGGGGGCAGCCCCAGCATTTT,CASSFGGSWGQPQHF
TRBJ1-1,TRBV7-8,.,.,TGTGCCAGCAGCTTAGAAGGGGGATACACTGAAGCTTTCTTT,CASSLEGGYTEAFF
TRBJ2-1,TRBV3-1/TRBV3-2,.,.,TGTGCCAGCAGCCAACTCCGGGGAGATGAGCAGTTCTTC,CASSQLRGDEQFF
TRBJ2-1,TRBV27,.,.,TGTGCCAGCTCCGGGCCCTACAATGAGCAGTTCTTC,CASSGPYNEQFF
TRBJ1-1,TRBV12-3/TRBV12-4,.,few,TGTGCCAGCAGTTTGTTGGGAGGAAAAGCTTTCTTT,CASSLLGGKAFF
TRBJ1-2,TRBV12-3/TRBV12-4,.,.,TGTGCCAGCAGTTTCGGGGCCGTATATGGCTACACCTTC,CASSFGAVYGYTF
TRBJ1-1,TRBV7-2,TRBD1,.,TGTGCCAGCAGCTTAGTTCCGACAGGGGACACTGAAGCTTTCTTT,CASSLVPTGDTEAFF
TRBJ2-1,TRBV6-1,.,.,TGTGCCAGCAGTGAAGCCCGGGCCCGTCTCTACAATGAGCAGTTCTTC,CASSEARARLYNEQFF
TRBJ2-5,TRBV14,TRBD1,.,TGTGCCAGCAGCCAAGTTCGGGACAGAACAAGCCAAGAGACCCAGTACTTC,CASSQVRDRTSQETQYF
TRBJ2-1,TRBV12-3/TRBV12-4,.,.,TGTGCCAGCAGGTCGAATGGTGAGCAGTTCTTC,CASRSNGEQFF
TRBJ1-2,TRBV10-1,TRBD1,.,TGCGCCAGCAGTGAGTTGCCTCGGGACAGGGCTTCTTGCTATGGCTACACCTTC,CASSELPRDRASCYGYTF
TRBJ1-6,TRBV28,TRBD1,.,TGTGCCAGCAGTTGGGTGACAGGGGATTCACCCCTCCACTTT,CASSWVTGDSPLHF
TRBJ1-3,TRBV7-9,TRBD1,.,TGTGCCAGCAGCTCCGGACAGGGGGCTGGAAACACCATATATTTT,CASSSGQGAGNTIYF
TRBJ1-6,TRBV5-4,.,.,TGTGCCAGCAGCGCCGCTTTCGGCTCACCCCTCCACTTT,CASSAAFGSPLHF
TRBJ1-2,TRBV5-1,.,.,TGCGCCAGCAGCTTTTTGGGAGATAACTATGGCTACACCTTC,CASSFLGDNYGYTF
TRBJ1-2,TRBV14,.,.,TGTGCCAGCAGCCAAGATACCGGGGTCTATGGCTACACCTTC,CASSQDTGVYGYTF
TRBJ2-4,TRBV11-2,TRBD2,.,TGTGCCAGCAGCCCGACGGGGGGGCCGACCAAAAACATTCAGTACTTC,CASSPTGGPTKNIQYF
TRBJ1-4,TRBV11-2,.,.,TGTGCCAGCAGCTTAGGGACATTTGCAACTAATGAAAAACTGTTTTTT,CASSLGTFATNEKLFF